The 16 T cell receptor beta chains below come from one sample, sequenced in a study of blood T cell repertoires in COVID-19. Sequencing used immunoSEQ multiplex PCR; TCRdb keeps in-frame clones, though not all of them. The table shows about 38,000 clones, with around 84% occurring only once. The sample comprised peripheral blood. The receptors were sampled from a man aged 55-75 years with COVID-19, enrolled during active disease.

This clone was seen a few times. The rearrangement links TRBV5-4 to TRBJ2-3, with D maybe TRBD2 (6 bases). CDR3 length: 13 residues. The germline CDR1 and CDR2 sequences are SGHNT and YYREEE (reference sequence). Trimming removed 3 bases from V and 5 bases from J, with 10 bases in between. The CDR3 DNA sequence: TGTGCCAGCAGCTCCCCCGGGGGAGATACGCAGTATTTT. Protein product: CASSSPGGDTQYF.

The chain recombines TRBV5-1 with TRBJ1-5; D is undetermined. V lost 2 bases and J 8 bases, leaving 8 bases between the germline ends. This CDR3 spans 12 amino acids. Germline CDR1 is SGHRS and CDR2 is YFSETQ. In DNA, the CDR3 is TGCGCCAGCAGCTTCAGGCTGGAGCCCCAGCATTTT. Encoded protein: CASSFRLEPQHF.

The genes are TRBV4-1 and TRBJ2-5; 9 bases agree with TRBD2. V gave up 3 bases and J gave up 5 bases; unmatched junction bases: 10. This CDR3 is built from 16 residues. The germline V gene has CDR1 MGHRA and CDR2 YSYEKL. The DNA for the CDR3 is TGCGCCAGCAGCCAGGGGACTAGCCCTCAGGGGGAGACCCAGTACTTC. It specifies CASSQGTSPQGETQYF.

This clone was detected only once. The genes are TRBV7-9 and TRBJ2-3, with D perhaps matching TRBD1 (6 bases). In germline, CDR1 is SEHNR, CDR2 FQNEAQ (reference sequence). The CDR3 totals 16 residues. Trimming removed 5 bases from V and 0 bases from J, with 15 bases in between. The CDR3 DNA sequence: TGTGCCAGCAGCCCCGACAGGTACTCTAGCACAGATACGCAGTATTTT. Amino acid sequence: CASSPDRYSSTDTQYF.

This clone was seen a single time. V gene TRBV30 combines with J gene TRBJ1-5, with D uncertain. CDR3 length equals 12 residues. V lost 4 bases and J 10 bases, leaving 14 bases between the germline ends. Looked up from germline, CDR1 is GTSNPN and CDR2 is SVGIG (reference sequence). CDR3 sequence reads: CAWKERFGPQHF. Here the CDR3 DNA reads TGTGCCTGGAAGGAGCGGTTCGGTCCCCAGCATTTT.

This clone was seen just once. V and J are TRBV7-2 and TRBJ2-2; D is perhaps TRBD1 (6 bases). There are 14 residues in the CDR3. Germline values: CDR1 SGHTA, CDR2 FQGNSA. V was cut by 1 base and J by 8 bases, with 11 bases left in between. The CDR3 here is CASSLEAGAGELFF. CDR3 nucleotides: TGTGCCAGCAGCTTAGAGGCAGGGGCGGGGGAGCTGTTTTTT.

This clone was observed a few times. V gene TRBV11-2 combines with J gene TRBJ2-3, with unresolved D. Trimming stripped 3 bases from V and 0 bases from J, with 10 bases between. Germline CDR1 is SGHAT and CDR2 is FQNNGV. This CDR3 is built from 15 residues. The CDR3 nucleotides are TGTGCCAGCAGCTTCAACAGCCTTAGCACAGATACGCAGTATTTT. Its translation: CASSFNSLSTDTQYF.

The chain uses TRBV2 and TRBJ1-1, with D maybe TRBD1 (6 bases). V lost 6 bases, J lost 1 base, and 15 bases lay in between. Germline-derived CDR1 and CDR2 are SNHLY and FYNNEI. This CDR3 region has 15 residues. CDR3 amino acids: CASSSRQATNTEAFF. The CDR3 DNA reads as TGTGCCAGCAGCTCCCGACAGGCGACGAACACTGAAGCTTTCTTT. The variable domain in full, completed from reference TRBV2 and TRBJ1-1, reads EPEVTQTPSHQVTQMGQEVILRCVPISNHLYFYWYRQILGQKVEFLVSFYNNEISEKSEIFDDQFSVERPDGSNFTLKIRSTKLEDSAMYFCASSSRQATNTEAFFGQGTRLTVV.

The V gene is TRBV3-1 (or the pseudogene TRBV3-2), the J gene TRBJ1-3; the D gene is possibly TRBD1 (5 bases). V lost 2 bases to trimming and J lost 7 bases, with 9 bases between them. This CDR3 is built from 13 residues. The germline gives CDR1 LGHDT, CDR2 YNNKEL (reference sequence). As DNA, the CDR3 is TGTGCCAGCAGCCAACGGGACTCGAACACCATATATTTT. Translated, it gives CASSQRDSNTIYF.

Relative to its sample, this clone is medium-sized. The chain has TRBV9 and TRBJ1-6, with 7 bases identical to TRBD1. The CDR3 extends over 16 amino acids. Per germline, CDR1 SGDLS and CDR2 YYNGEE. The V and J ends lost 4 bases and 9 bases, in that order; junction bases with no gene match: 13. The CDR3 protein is CASSINYRDRTSPLHF. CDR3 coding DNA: TGTGCCAGCAGCATCAATTACCGGGACAGAACTTCACCCCTCCACTTT.

DNA of the CDR3: TGTGCCAGCAGCTTAGGGGCCACCTATGGCTACACCTTC. It specifies CASSLGATYGYTF. This sequence joins TRBV7-2 and TRBJ1-2; D gene unclear. The CDR3 has 13 amino acids. V gave up 1 base and J gave up 4 bases, with 7 bases separating them. Germline assignment: CDR1 SGHTA and CDR2 FQGNSA.

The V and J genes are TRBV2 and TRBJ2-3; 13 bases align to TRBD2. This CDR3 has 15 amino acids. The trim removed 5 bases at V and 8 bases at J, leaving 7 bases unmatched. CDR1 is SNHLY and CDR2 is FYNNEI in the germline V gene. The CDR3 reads CASSRGTSGVGTQYF. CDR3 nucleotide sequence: TGTGCCAGCAGTCGCGGGACTAGCGGGGTTGGTACGCAGTATTTT.

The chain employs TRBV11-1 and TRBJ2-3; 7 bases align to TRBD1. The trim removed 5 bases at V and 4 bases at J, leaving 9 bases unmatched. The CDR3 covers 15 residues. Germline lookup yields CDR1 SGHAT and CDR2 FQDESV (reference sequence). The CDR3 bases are TGTGCCAGCAGCATCCGGGACAGCTTCCCAGATACGCAGTATTTT. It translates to CASSIRDSFPDTQYF.

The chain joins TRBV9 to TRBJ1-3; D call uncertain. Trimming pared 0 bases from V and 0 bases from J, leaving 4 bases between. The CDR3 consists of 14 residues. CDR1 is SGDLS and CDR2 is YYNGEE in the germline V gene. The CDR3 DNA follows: TGTGCCAGCAGCGTAGACATCTCTGGAAACACCATATATTTT. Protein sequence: CASSVDISGNTIYF.

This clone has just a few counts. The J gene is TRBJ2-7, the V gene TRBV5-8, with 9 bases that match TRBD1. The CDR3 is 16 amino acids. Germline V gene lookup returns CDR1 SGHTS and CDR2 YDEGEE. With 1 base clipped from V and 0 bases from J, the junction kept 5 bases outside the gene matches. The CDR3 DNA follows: TGTGCCAGCAGCTTGACCCGGGACAGGGCCTCCTACGAGCAGTACTTC. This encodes CASSLTRDRASYEQYF.

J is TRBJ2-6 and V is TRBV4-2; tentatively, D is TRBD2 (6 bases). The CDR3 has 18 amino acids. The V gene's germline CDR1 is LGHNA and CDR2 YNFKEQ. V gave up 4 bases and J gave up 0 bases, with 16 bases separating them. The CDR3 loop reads CASSLTGTGSSGANVLTF. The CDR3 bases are TGTGCCAGCAGCCTTACCGGGACTGGGAGCTCTGGGGCCAACGTCCTGACTTTC.